This T cell receptor (beta chain) appears in the sequencing data of a study of Ad26.COV2.S vaccination and SARS-CoV-2 variants. Study summary: A participant enrolled in the COV1001 Ad26.COV2.S trial arm provided the sample. Findings and caveats of the study: Those who received vaccine or placebo ended up with similar non-spike TCR breadth.

The treatment denotes: about 20 received Ad26.COV2.S at low or high dose, single or two shots; about 5 received placebo; per-sample allocation not given. It was on day 63 after the first vaccine or placebo injection that samples were taken. TCRdb's copy holds only in-frame clones and misses some; the assay was immunoSEQ multiplex PCR. The data contain roughly 390,000 clones, approximately 91% of them singletons. As to this clone: Antigen specificity is unknown.

The clonotype was recovered from a person aged 18-65 years who received the Ad26.COV2.S COVID-19 vaccine or a placebo. The sequencing here drew on peripheral blood, taken in a trial of Ad26.COV2.S vaccine versus placebo.

As DNA, the CDR3 is TGTGCCAGCAGCCCTCGACAGGGCTATGGCTACACCTTC. Its protein is CASSPRQGYGYTF. The chain is built from TRBV7-8 and TRBJ1-2; 7 positions agree with TRBD1. V lost 5 bases, J lost 4 bases, and 4 bases stayed unmatched. Germline-derived CDR1 and CDR2 are SGHVS and FQNEAQ. The CDR3 has 13 amino acids.